The clone carrying this T cell receptor (beta chain) occurred a few times. Its antigen is undetermined. The record originates from a study of cytomegalovirus exposure and HLA in healthy donors. Study findings and constraints: A prior analysis recorded that most TCR beta V segments were productive about 87% or about 30% of the time.

Vbeta (60) and Jbeta (13) primers were used in the PCR. Using immunoSEQ multiplex PCR, the repertoire was profiled, and TCRdb retains in-frame clones only, with some absent. The table has fewer than 200,000 clones, over 60% seen once. The CDR3 is made up of 11 amino acids. Trimming removed 0 bases at V and 10 bases at J, with 8 bases between. The V gene's germline CDR1 is SGHKS and CDR2 YYEKEE (reference sequence). This sequence originates from a girl under 18 in good health and CMV-seronegative. The V call is TRBV5-5, the J call TRBJ2-7, with D possibly matching TRBD1 (6 bases). Sequencing input: PBMCs. CDR3 sequence (DNA): TGTGCCAGCAGCTTGGACAGGGACCAGTACTTC. As protein: CASSLDRDQYF.